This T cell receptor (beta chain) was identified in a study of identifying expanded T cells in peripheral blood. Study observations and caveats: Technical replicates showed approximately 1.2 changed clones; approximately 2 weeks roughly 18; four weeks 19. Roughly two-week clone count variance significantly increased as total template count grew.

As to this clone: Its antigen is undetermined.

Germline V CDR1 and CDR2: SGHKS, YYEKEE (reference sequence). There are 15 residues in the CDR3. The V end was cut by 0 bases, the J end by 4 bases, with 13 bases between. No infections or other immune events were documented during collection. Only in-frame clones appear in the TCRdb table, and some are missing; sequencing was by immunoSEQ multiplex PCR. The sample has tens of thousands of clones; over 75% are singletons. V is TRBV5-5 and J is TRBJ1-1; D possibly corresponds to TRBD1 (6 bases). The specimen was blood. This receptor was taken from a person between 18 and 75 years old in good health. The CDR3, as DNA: TGTGCCAGCAGCTTGGAGGGGGGAAGAGGCACTGAAGCTTTCTTT. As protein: CASSLEGGRGTEAFF.